Listed below are T cell receptor beta chains from one sample, sequenced in a study of cytomegalovirus exposure and HLA in healthy donors. Assay: immunoSEQ multiplex PCR; the TCRdb copy retains only in-frame clones and omits some. The repertoire holds 150,000 to 200,000 clones, with around 85% as singletons. The sample taken for sequencing was PBMCs. The receptor set was obtained from a man between 18 and 35 years old in good health and CMV-seronegative. CDR3s include the opening cysteine and the closing phenylalanine or tryptophan. Fields, in order: J gene, clone size, D gene, V gene, CDR3 protein, CDR3 DNA. A D gene is named only where the DNA matches it firmly. Size values are once, few and many counts, or a class for expanded clones, and some rows have none.

TRBJ2-3 once NA TRBV18 CASSPLGTATDTQYF TGTGCCAGCTCACCACTAGGTACAGCAACAGATACGCAGTATTTT
TRBJ2-7 few NA TRBV6-1 CASREGTPVKQYF TGTGCCAGCAGGGAGGGGACCCCAGTGAAGCAGTACTTC
TRBJ1-6 few NA TRBV2 CASSENRVSNSPLHF TGTGCCAGCAGTGAAAACAGGGTGTCTAATTCACCCCTCCACTTT
TRBJ2-5 NA TRBD1 TRBV11-2 CASTRGRGETQYF TGTGCCAGCACAAGGGGGCGCGGAGAGACCCAGTACTTC
TRBJ1-4 NA NA TRBV29-1 CSVVKRGKLFF TGCAGCGTTGTTAAACGGGGAAAACTGTTTTTT
TRBJ2-3 NA TRBD2 TRBV29-1 CSVGGPSGVSTDTQYF TGCAGCGTTGGGGGCCCTAGCGGGGTAAGCACAGATACGCAGTATTTT
TRBJ2-7 NA NA TRBV4-1 CASSQVSEGSYEQYF TGCGCCAGCAGCCAAGTTTCTGAGGGCTCCTACGAGCAGTACTTC
TRBJ1-6 NA NA TRBV7-9 CASSLAYGGPSPLHF TGTGCCAGCAGCTTAGCGTACGGGGGACCGTCACCCCTCCACTTT
TRBJ1-1 NA NA TRBV6-5 CASTRGSEAFF TGTGCCAGTACGCGGGGCTCTGAAGCTTTCTTT
TRBJ1-5 NA TRBD1 TRBV6-6 CASSYETGTHQPQHF TGTGCCAGCAGTTATGAGACAGGGACTCATCAGCCCCAGCATTTT
TRBJ2-7 NA TRBD2 TRBV28 CASSGTSGYYEQYF TGTGCCAGCAGTGGGACTAGCGGGTACTACGAGCAGTACTTC